This T cell receptor (beta chain) was identified during a study of regulatory T cells in long-lasting Graves disease. CDR3 length: 13 residues. CDR1 SGHAT and CDR2 FQNNGV come from the germline V gene. Trimming cost V 5 bases and J 6 bases, with 10 bases left between them. Study-wide points: Among samples with persistent disease, TRBV28, TRBJ1-2 and TRBJ2-5 were favored.

Sequencing libraries for TCR beta were prepared with iRepertoire HTBI primers and Arm-PCR of CDR3 regions. TCRdb re-called the multiplex PCR reads through MiXCR, storing one row per CDR3 protein. The profile covers about 440,000 distinct CDR3 sequences, with about 16% appearing a single time and approximately 15% taken by the ten largest. As concerns this clonotype: What it binds is unknown.

As for time point: newly diagnosed GD, antithyroid drugs for less than 3 months. Following extraction of RNA from PBMCs, that RNA was used to make the TCR library. These data were also reused for a study on T cells in Graves' hyperthyroidism and ophthalmopathy. From that paper: The majority of expanded thyroid clonotypes above 0.001 also appeared in blood.

The specimen was peripheral blood mononuclear cells (PBMCs), collected at new diagnosis, from a patient treated with antithyroid drugs. The rearrangement uses TRBV11-2 and TRBJ2-2; D gene unclear. This TCR came from a young woman with Graves disease. In DNA form, the CDR3 reads TGTGCCAGCAGCCCCGTGCTGTCCGGGGAGCTGTTTTTT. This sequence encodes CASSPVLSGELFF.